Below are 23 T cell receptor beta chains sequenced from a single sample in a study of T cells in Graves' hyperthyroidism and ophthalmopathy. Amplification yielded TCR beta CDR3 regions, with RNA transcripts as the source. The TCR CDR3 was amplified in a first-round RT-PCR using the HTBI primer set. A single record per CDR3 protein comes from TCRdb applying MiXCR to the multiplex PCR reads. Among around 500,000 distinct CDR3 sequences, roughly 15% were seen once, and the ten largest hold approximately 15%. Sample: blood. The receptors shown here come from a middle-aged woman with Graves' hyperthyroidism.

This clonotype was seen at least ten times. J is TRBJ2-5 and V is TRBV7-2; D gene uncertain. Germline values: CDR1 SGHTA, CDR2 FQGNSA. Trimming shortened V by 5 bases and J by 1 base, and 11 bases separated the two germline ends. CDR3 size: 14 residues. The DNA of the CDR3 is TGTGCCAGCAGCCCCCCAGGCAGCCAAGAGACCCAGTACTTC. Translation: CASSPPGSQETQYF. Filled out from reference TRBV7-2 and TRBJ2-5, the complete variable domain reads GAGVSQSPSNKVTEKGKDVELRCDPISGHTALYWYRQSLGQGLEFLIYFQGNSAPDKSGLPSDRFSAERTGGSVSTLTIQRTQQEDSAVYLCASSPPGSQETQYFGPGTRLLVL.

This chain uses TRBV28 with TRBJ1-6, with a possible D match to TRBD1 (5 bases). V gave up 3 bases and J gave up 7 bases, with 13 bases separating them. The germline CDR1 and CDR2 sequences are MDHEN and SYDVKM. The CDR3 has 15 amino acids. This CDR3 is CASSFQTGGNSPLHF. As DNA, the CDR3 is TGTGCCAGCAGTTTTCAGACTGGGGGAAATTCACCCCTCCACTTT. Variable domain in full (rest from reference TRBV28 and TRBJ1-6): DVKVTQSSRYLVKRTGEKVFLECVQDMDHENMFWYRQDPGLGLRLIYFSYDVKMKEKGDIPEGYSVSREKKERFSLILESASTNQTSMYLCASSFQTGGNSPLHFGNGTRLTVT.

This clonotype was detected many times. The V and J genes are TRBV6-1 and TRBJ2-1; D could derive from TRBD1 or TRBD2 (5 bases each). The CDR3 consists of 13 residues. Per the germline V gene, CDR1 is MNHNS and CDR2 is SASEGT. The V end lost 4 bases, the J end lost 9 bases, and 13 bases lay between the germline ends. CDR3 bases: TGTGCCAGCAGTGTCGGGACCCGGGGTGAGCAGTTCTTC. Its translation is CASSVGTRGEQFF.

In regard to this clonotype: A much bigger clone sits one base away, suggesting this may be a read error. The genes are TRBV12-3 or TRBV12-4 and TRBJ2-7, with 7 bases lining up with TRBD1. This CDR3 comprises 14 residues. In DNA, the CDR3 is TGTGCCAGCAGTCGACAGGGTTTCTCTTACGGGCAGTACTTC. Its protein is CASSRQGFSYGQYF.

The chain is built from TRBV6-1 and TRBJ1-1; D unclear. CDR1 is MNHNS and CDR2 is SASEGT in the germline V gene. The CDR3 has 13 amino acids. V gave up 6 bases and J gave up 2 bases, with 10 bases separating them. The CDR3 protein is CASRRVLNTEAFF. DNA for the CDR3: TGTGCCAGCAGGCGCGTTCTTAACACTGAAGCTTTCTTT.

This clonotype has a count of ten or more. The V gene is TRBV28, the J gene TRBJ2-7, with D possibly TRBD1 on 6 matching bases. CDR1 is MDHEN, CDR2 SYDVKM, per germline. This CDR3 spans 16 amino acids. V was cut by 3 bases and J by 1 base, with 16 bases left in between. In DNA, the CDR3 is TGTGCCAGCAGTTTTGTCGGGACACTTCGATCCTACGAGCAGTACTTC. This encodes CASSFVGTLRSYEQYF.

At least ten counts were recorded for this clonotype. The J gene is TRBJ1-5, the V gene TRBV30, with D maybe TRBD1 (5 bases). CDR3 length: 13 amino acids. From germline, CDR1 is GTSNPN and CDR2 SVGIG (reference sequence). V was shortened by 1 base and J by 6 bases, with 10 bases between the two germline ends. CDR3 sequence reads: CAWSGGEGQPQHF. The CDR3 nucleotides are TGTGCCTGGAGTGGGGGGGAGGGTCAGCCCCAGCATTTT. The full variable domain, its missing parts supplied by reference TRBV30 and TRBJ1-5, is SQTIHQWPATLVQPVGSPLSLECTVEGTSNPNLYWYRQAAGRGLQLLFYSVGIGQISSEVPQNLSASRPQDRQFILSSKKLLLSDSGFYLCAWSGGEGQPQHFGDGTRLSIL.

This clonotype turned up a few times. This sequence joins TRBV27 and TRBJ2-7, with TRBD2 matching over 8 bases. The germline gives CDR1 MNHEY, CDR2 SMNVEV (reference sequence). V dropped 8 bases and J dropped 5; count of bases not matched to a gene: 11. This CDR3 is 14 amino acids long. Here the CDR3 reads CASGRAGGLNEQYF. The CDR3 DNA sequence: TGTGCCAGCGGCCGGGCGGGAGGATTGAACGAGCAGTACTTC.

In DNA form, the CDR3 reads TGCGCCAGCAGCCAAGATATCGGGGATGAGCAGTTCTTC. Protein product: CASSQDIGDEQFF. The chain joins TRBV4-1 to TRBJ2-1; D is possibly TRBD2 (5 bases). Germline CDR1 is MGHRA and CDR2 is YSYEKL. The CDR3 has 13 residues. V was clipped by 0 bases and J by 8 bases, with 8 bases between them.

The sample holds many counts of this clonotype. The chain employs TRBV5-1 and TRBJ2-7, with 7 bases identical to TRBD1. Germline V gene data show CDR1 as SGHRS and CDR2 as YFSETQ. The CDR3 has 15 residues. V shed 4 bases and J 2 bases; nucleotides not matched to a gene: 9. CDR3 bases: TGCGCCAGCAGCCCCACAGGGGTCCACCCCTACGAGCAGTACTTC. Amino acid sequence: CASSPTGVHPYEQYF.

V gene TRBV3-1 combines with J gene TRBJ1-4, with TRBD1 as a possible D gene (5 bases). CDR3 length equals 15 residues. V was trimmed by 3 bases and J by 6 bases, leaving 14 bases between them. The germline gives CDR1 LGHDT, CDR2 YNNKEL (reference sequence). CDR3: CASSQRGMVDEKLFF. The DNA of the CDR3 is TGTGCCAGCAGCCAGAGGGGTATGGTTGATGAAAAACTGTTTTTT.

There are a few counts of this clonotype. V and J are TRBV10-2 and TRBJ1-2; tentative D call: TRBD1 (5 bases). Looked up from germline, CDR1 is WSHSY and CDR2 is SAAADI. Trimming cost V 0 bases and J 2 bases, with 7 bases left between them. This CDR3 region has 14 residues. As DNA, the CDR3 is TGCGCCAGCAGTGAGTCGTCAGGGAACTATGGCTACACCTTC. Translated, it gives CASSESSGNYGYTF.

There are many counts of this clonotype. This chain joins TRBV20-1 and TRBJ2-5, with 15 bases lining up with TRBD2. V gave up 4 bases and J gave up 4 bases; unmatched junction bases: 4. The CDR3 totals 15 residues. The germline CDR1 and CDR2 sequences are DFQATT and SNEGSKA (reference sequence). The CDR3 DNA reads as TGCAGTGCTAACGGACTAGCGGGAGGGGGAGAGACCCAGTACTTC. Translating gives CSANGLAGGGETQYF.

J is TRBJ1-1 and V is TRBV7-2, with 11 bases aligning to TRBD1. Unmatched junction bases numbered 4, after V lost 0 bases and J lost 7 bases. The CDR3 consists of 15 residues. Germline-derived CDR1 and CDR2 are SGHTA and FQGNSA. The CDR3 DNA reads TGTGCCAGCAGCTTAGCGGACAGGGGGCGAGGTGAAGCTTTCTTT. This codes for CASSLADRGRGEAFF.

Ten or more counts support this clonotype. The CDR3, as DNA: TGTGCCAGCAGCCTATCGGGCCCCAGGGACAGGGTGAATGAGCAGTTCTTC. Its protein product is CASSLSGPRDRVNEQFF. The chain couples TRBV3-1 to TRBJ2-1, with 9 bases lining up with TRBD1. After removal of 4 bases from V and 7 bases from J, the junction contained 14 bases not matched to a gene. Germline CDR1 reads LGHDT; CDR2 reads YNNKEL (reference sequence). This CDR3 comprises 17 residues.

CDR3 nucleotides: TGTGCCTGCATGTCCGGGACTAGCGGGAGGGCCTCGCATGAGCAGTTCTTC. Encoded protein: CACMSGTSGRASHEQFF. The chain combines TRBV27 with TRBJ2-1, with 16 bases identical to TRBD2. This CDR3 contains 17 residues. Losses at the gene ends were 11 bases for V and 8 bases for J; bases not matched to a gene: 15. CDR1 is MNHEY and CDR2 is SMNVEV in the germline V gene (reference sequence).

This clonotype has at least ten counts. The chain couples TRBV7-9 to TRBJ2-1; D not resolved. CDR3 size: 12 residues. CDR1 and CDR2 (germline): SEHNR, FQNEAQ (reference sequence). Trimming cost V 7 bases and J 5 bases, with 9 bases left between them. This CDR3 reads CASNREHNEQFF. For the CDR3, the DNA is TGTGCCAGCAACCGCGAGCACAATGAGCAGTTCTTC.

This clonotype was counted many times. The chain combines TRBV6-1 with TRBJ2-3; D gene ambiguous. Germline CDR1 MNHNS, CDR2 SASEGT. The V end lost 1 base, the J end lost 6 bases, and 8 bases lay between the germline ends. This CDR3 region has 13 residues. The chain's CDR3 is CASSEVVRDTQYF. The CDR3 nucleotides are TGTGCCAGCAGTGAAGTAGTGAGGGATACGCAGTATTTT.

The CDR3 reads CASSVDGTGELFF. The CDR3 DNA follows: TGTGCCAGCAGCGTAGATGGCACCGGGGAGCTGTTTTTT. The rearrangement links TRBV9 to TRBJ2-2; D not certain. The ends were cut back, 0 bases at V and 4 bases at J, with 4 bases in the middle. The CDR3 is 13 residues long. Germline V lookup: CDR1 SGDLS, CDR2 YYNGEE.

The table lists this clonotype with many counts. The genes are TRBV28 and TRBJ2-3; the D is unclear. This CDR3 contains 16 residues. Germline V gene data show CDR1 as MDHEN and CDR2 as SYDVKM. Between the trimmed V and J ends, which lost 5 bases and 3 bases, there was a span of 18 bases. The CDR3 region is CASSPPVSPGTDTQYF. The CDR3, as DNA: TGTGCCAGCAGTCCCCCCGTTTCTCCTGGGACAGATACGCAGTATTTT. The entire variable domain, with the rest obtained from reference TRBV28 and TRBJ2-3, is as follows: DVKVTQSSRYLVKRTGEKVFLECVQDMDHENMFWYRQDPGLGLRLIYFSYDVKMKEKGDIPEGYSVSREKKERFSLILESASTNQTSMYLCASSPPVSPGTDTQYFGPGTRLTVL.

V and J are TRBV7-9 and TRBJ2-1, with D uncertain. The CDR3 spans 15 residues. V lost 4 bases, J lost 0 bases, and 10 bases lay in between. Looked up from germline, CDR1 is SEHNR and CDR2 is FQNEAQ (reference sequence). CDR3 sequence reads: CASSSLLSSYNEQFF. The CDR3 coding sequence is TGTGCCAGCAGCTCCCTCCTTAGCTCCTACAATGAGCAGTTCTTC.

There are many counts of this clonotype. The chain has TRBV2 and TRBJ2-2; 7 nucleotides align to TRBD2. Per the germline V gene, CDR1 is SNHLY and CDR2 is FYNNEI. J was trimmed by 0 bases and V by 3 bases; bases with no gene match: 7. The CDR3 is made up of 17 amino acids. The CDR3 sequence is CASSEGGKGTNTGELFF. The CDR3 DNA follows: TGTGCCAGCAGTGAGGGGGGGAAAGGGACGAACACCGGGGAGCTGTTTTTT. The complete variable domain, with remaining parts taken from reference TRBV2 and TRBJ2-2, reads EPEVTQTPSHQVTQMGQEVILRCVPISNHLYFYWYRQILGQKVEFLVSFYNNEISEKSEIFDDQFSVERPDGSNFTLKIRSTKLEDSAMYFCASSEGGKGTNTGELFFGEGSRLTVL.

The table lists this clonotype with many counts. V and J are TRBV7-9 and TRBJ2-7; D possibly uses TRBD1 or TRBD2 (5 bases each). Trimming removed 3 bases from V and 0 bases from J, with 24 bases in between. In germline, CDR1 is SEHNR, CDR2 FQNEAQ (reference sequence). The length of the CDR3 is 19 residues. CDR3 region: CASSFSGNPRSGNSYEQYF. The CDR3 bases are TGTGCCAGCAGCTTTTCAGGGAACCCAAGGAGCGGCAACTCCTACGAGCAGTACTTC.